This T cell receptor (beta chain) is drawn from a study of cytomegalovirus exposure and HLA in healthy donors. In the PCR, 60 Vbeta and 13 Jbeta primers were used. Clones were read by immunoSEQ multiplex PCR, and TCRdb kept only the in-frame ones, dropping some. The sample lists 76,000 or so clones; 70% to 80% were seen once. The donors (healthy individuals) were bone marrow donors. Study outcomes and limitations: The only immune exposure information that was available was CMV serostatus. A later analysis showed HLA-associated TCR beta chains outstripping equally common others in clonal expansion.

To note about this clone: What it recognizes is unknown.

Germline V CDR1 and CDR2: MNHNY, SVGAGI (reference sequence). The CDR3 totals 14 residues. V lost 2 bases to trimming and J lost 4 bases, with 9 bases between them. The J gene is TRBJ1-3, the V gene TRBV6-6; D not certain. The receptor comes from a man aged 30-40 years in good health and CMV-seronegative. The specimen was PBMCs. The CDR3 nucleotides read TGTGCCAGCAGTTACGCGGTGTTAGGAAACACCATATATTTT. Its translation: CASSYAVLGNTIYF.